This T cell receptor (beta chain) was obtained from a study of T cell repertoires in cytomegalovirus infection. Study overall: The public TCR beta signatures pointed to both CMV infection and matching HLA type.

This clonotype was detected only a few times. The antigen remains undetermined. The CDR3 spans 16 residues. Germline lookup yields CDR1 ENHRY and CDR2 SYGVKD. Trimming removed 4 bases from V and 0 bases from J, with 13 bases in between. Via MiXCR, TCRdb re-called the reads, giving one row per CDR3 protein. Of roughly 630,000 distinct CDR3 sequences listed, 20% to 25% were seen once; the top ten hold approximately 8.2%. Points from the study as a whole: Cumulative public TCR beta family frequency identified carriers of CMV plus the relevant HLA.

Sequences were obtained from CD8+ T cells from PBMCs. This chain connects TRBV10-3 to TRBJ2-1; D is perhaps TRBD1 (6 bases). This clonotype was sampled from a human donor in good health (CMV status not recorded). Some clones in this sample may be carry-over from other donors' samples. In nucleotides, the CDR3 is TGTGCCATCAGTGGTCGACAGGAGAGCTCCTACAATGAGCAGTTCTTC. It encodes CAISGRQESSYNEQFF.